One sample yielded the 21 T cell receptor beta chains listed below, sequenced in a study of PD-L1 blockade in urothelial cancer. This table comes from immunoSEQ multiplex PCR, and its TCRdb copy is limited to in-frame clones, with some not included. The sample has about 32,000 clones, roughly 88% seen once. Material: PBMCs, obtained around atezolizumab (anti-PD-L1) treatment. The source is a man in his 60s with urothelial cancer.

On this clone itself: One end of the junction does not line up with germline, which may come from a read error. The J gene is TRBJ2-7, the V gene TRBV7-7, with a tentative D call TRBD1 (6 bases). CDR1 SSHAT and CDR2 FNYEAQ come from the germline V gene (reference sequence). This CDR3 region has 13 residues. In nucleotides, the CDR3 is TGTGCTAGCAGCGCGGACAGCGGCTACGAGCAGTACTTC. It is translated as CASSADSGYEQYF.

This clone was found once. The chain carries TRBV7-2 and TRBJ2-1; 10 bases align to TRBD2. The CDR3 sequence is 15 residues long. The junction had 4 bases not matched to a gene; V was cut back by 5 bases and J by 3 bases. Germline CDR1 and CDR2: SGHTA and FQGNSA. CDR3 coding DNA: TGTGCCAGCAGCCAGAGCGGGGGGGTCTACAATGAGCAGTTCTTC. Translated, it gives CASSQSGGVYNEQFF.

The chain uses TRBV11-1 and TRBJ2-5, with TRBD1 matching over 8 bases. CDR1 SGHAT and CDR2 FQDESV come from the germline V gene (reference sequence). With 5 bases clipped from V and 4 bases from J, the junction kept 3 bases outside the gene matches. The CDR3 is 13 residues long. CDR3 DNA sequence: TGTGCCAGCAGCAACGACAGGGGAGAGACCCAGTACTTC. Protein sequence: CASSNDRGETQYF.

V is TRBV11-2 and J is TRBJ2-2; no clear D. CDR1 and CDR2 (germline): SGHAT, FQNNGV. Trimming stripped 5 bases from V and 5 bases from J, with 15 bases between. The CDR3 length is 15 residues. The CDR3 reads CASSPSQPNTGELFF. The CDR3, as DNA: TGTGCCAGCAGCCCCTCACAGCCCAATACCGGGGAGCTGTTTTTT.

The sample holds a few counts of this clone. The rearrangement links TRBV5-1 to TRBJ1-5; D is perhaps TRBD1 (5 bases). CDR3 length: 13 residues. Trimming left V 2 bases short and J 7 bases short, with 10 bases between. The V gene's germline CDR1 is SGHRS and CDR2 YFSETQ. CDR3 nucleotides: TGCGCCAGCAGCTTTGGAGGGACGCAGCCCCAGCATTTT. Translated: CASSFGGTQPQHF.

The chain has TRBV28 and TRBJ1-5; tentative D call: TRBD1 (5 bases). This CDR3 spans 17 amino acids. CDR1 and CDR2 (germline): MDHEN, SYDVKM. V lost 9 bases to trimming and J lost 0 bases, with 21 bases between them. This CDR3 is CASSAPPRVRSNQPQHF. The DNA for the CDR3 is TGTGCCAGTTCCGCACCCCCCAGGGTTCGTAGCAATCAGCCCCAGCATTTT.

V usage is TRBV7-2 and J usage is TRBJ2-6; weak D call: TRBD1 (5 bases). V was cut by 2 bases and J by 2 bases, with 13 bases left in between. The length of the CDR3 is 17 residues. CDR1 is SGHTA and CDR2 is FQGNSA in the germline V gene. Here the CDR3 reads CASSLTAGLPGANVLTF. In DNA, the CDR3 is TGTGCCAGCAGCTTAACCGCAGGGCTGCCTGGGGCCAACGTCCTGACTTTC.

The chain recombines TRBV29-1 with TRBJ2-7, with D tentatively TRBD1 (5 bases). V was pared by 4 bases and J by 3 bases, with 7 bases between. The CDR3 has 11 residues. The germline gives CDR1 SQVTM, CDR2 ANQGSEA. DNA of the CDR3: TGCAGCGTTGGGGGCAGCTACGAGCAGTACTTC. The encoded protein is CSVGGSYEQYF.

The CDR3 nucleotides read TGTGCCAGTAGTTCCCTCACCGGGGAATCTTTTTTT. Protein: CASSSLTGESFF. The chain carries TRBV19 and TRBJ2-2; D may be TRBD2 (5 bases). Trimming removed 5 bases from V and 17 bases from J, with 18 bases in between. Germline V gene lookup returns CDR1 LNHDA and CDR2 SQIVND (reference sequence). This CDR3 has 12 residues.

This clone is a singleton in its sample. The chain has TRBV30 and TRBJ2-7; 14 nucleotides align to TRBD2. Germline V gene sequence: CDR1 GTSNPN, CDR2 SVGIG (reference sequence). CDR3 length: 16 residues. V gave up 3 bases and J gave up 3 bases; unmatched junction bases: 7. The CDR3, as DNA: TGTGCCTGGAGAAAAACCGGGACTAGCGGGAGCTACGAGCAGTACTTC. Translating it yields CAWRKTGTSGSYEQYF.

Here the CDR3 reads CASSLALTEFQETQYF. In DNA form, the CDR3 reads TGTGCCAGCAGCTTAGCGCTAACAGAGTTCCAAGAGACCCAGTACTTC. V usage is TRBV7-9 and J usage is TRBJ2-5; no clear D. The germline V and J ends were trimmed by 0 bases and 1 base, with 12 bases remaining between them. The CDR3 covers 16 residues. The V gene's germline CDR1 is SEHNR and CDR2 FQNEAQ (reference sequence).

V gene TRBV5-4 combines with J gene TRBJ2-1; D might be TRBD2 (5 bases). Deletions cut 4 bases from V and 10 bases from J, with 18 bases between. Germline V gene sequence: CDR1 SGHNT, CDR2 YYREEE (reference sequence). CDR3 size: 14 residues. The DNA for the CDR3 is TGTGCCAGCAGCCGGGATACAAAGATAGGGGAGCAGTTCTTC. It codes for CASSRDTKIGEQFF.

This chain uses TRBV5-6 with TRBJ1-2; TRBD1 aligns across 9 bases. CDR1 is SGHDT and CDR2 is YYEEEE in the germline V gene. The trim removed 4 bases at V and 3 bases at J, leaving 16 bases unmatched. The CDR3 runs 18 residues. The CDR3 reads CASSQGQGERSIYYGYTF. CDR3 bases: TGTGCCAGCAGCCAGGGACAGGGAGAGAGATCCATCTACTATGGCTACACCTTC.

The chain carries TRBV7-2 and TRBJ2-2; 15 bases line up with TRBD2. CDR3 length: 16 amino acids. The V gene end was trimmed by 1 base and the J gene end by 6 bases; junction bases not matched to a gene: 0. Germline V gives CDR1 SGHTA, CDR2 FQGNSA. For the CDR3, the DNA is TGTGCCAGCAGCTTAGGGACTAGCGGGGGGGCCGGGGAGCTGTTTTTT. Its translation is CASSLGTSGGAGELFF.

V is TRBV5-6 and J is TRBJ2-5, with TRBD1 identical over 7 bases. CDR1 SGHDT and CDR2 YYEEEE come from the germline V gene. The junction had 7 bases not matched to a gene; V was cut back by 3 bases and J by 2 bases. The CDR3 contains 15 residues. The CDR3 reads CASSSYDREQETQYF. CDR3 sequence (DNA): TGTGCCAGCAGCTCATATGACAGGGAGCAAGAGACCCAGTACTTC.

The chain has TRBV5-4 and TRBJ2-5; 7 nucleotides align to TRBD2. This CDR3 region has 15 residues. The junction had 9 bases not matched to a gene; V was cut back by 3 bases and J by 4 bases. Germline CDR1 SGHNT, CDR2 YYREEE (reference sequence). The CDR3 sequence: CASSSRESGGETQYF. The CDR3 DNA sequence: TGTGCCAGCAGCTCAAGAGAGTCGGGAGGAGAGACCCAGTACTTC.

The J gene is TRBJ2-3, the V gene TRBV7-2; 7 bases map to TRBD2. This CDR3 comprises 17 residues. With V trimmed by 0 bases and J by 5 bases, 11 bases remained unmatched. The germline V gene encodes CDR1 SGHTA and CDR2 FQGNSA. This CDR3 reads CASSLARRGGVGDTQYF. The CDR3 coding sequence is TGTGCCAGCAGCTTAGCGAGGCGCGGGGGAGTGGGAGATACGCAGTATTTT.

This clone was recorded a few times. The junction shows a germline mismatch at one end, possibly a read error. The sample holds other DNA sequences that translate to the same CDR3. V gene TRBV5-1 combines with J gene TRBJ2-1; the D gene is possibly TRBD1 (6 bases). This CDR3 contains 14 residues. Germline loops: CDR1 SGHRS, CDR2 YFSETQ. CDR3 region: CASSADRSGNEQFF. The CDR3 region has the DNA TGTGCCAGCAGCGCGGACAGAAGCGGCAATGAGCAGTTCTTC. Filled out from reference TRBV5-1 and TRBJ2-1, the complete variable domain reads KAGVTQTPRYLIKTRGQQVTLSCSPISGHRSVSWYQQTPGQGLQFLFEYFSETQRNKGNFPGRFSGRQFSNSRSEMNVSTLELGDSALYLCASSADRSGNEQFFGPGTRLTVL.

The rearrangement uses TRBV9 and TRBJ2-1, with D perhaps TRBD1 (6 bases). V was shortened by 0 bases and J by 3 bases, with 13 bases between the two germline ends. The CDR3 runs 16 residues. Germline assignment: CDR1 SGDLS and CDR2 YYNGEE. As DNA, the CDR3 is TGTGCCAGCAGCGTAGTAGGGGGTGCTCGCTACAATGAGCAGTTCTTC. Encoded protein: CASSVVGGARYNEQFF.

The chain uses TRBV7-2 and TRBJ2-1, with TRBD2 matching over 16 bases. V shed 4 bases, J shed 7 bases, and the junction held 7 bases outside the gene matches. Germline lookup yields CDR1 SGHTA and CDR2 FQGNSA. The CDR3 is 17 amino acids. As DNA, the CDR3 is TGTGCCAGCAGCTGGGGGACTAGCGGGAGGGCCCGGAATGAGCAGTTCTTC. The encoded protein is CASSWGTSGRARNEQFF.

The chain recombines TRBV19 with TRBJ2-2, with TRBD1 matching over 7 bases. CDR1 and CDR2 (germline): LNHDA, SQIVND (reference sequence). The CDR3 extends over 15 amino acids. The junction had 5 bases not matched to a gene; V was cut back by 6 bases and J by 1 base. The CDR3 protein is CASRGRTGNTGELFF. CDR3 nucleotide sequence: TGTGCCAGTAGGGGGCGGACAGGGAACACCGGGGAGCTGTTTTTT.